The sequence of this T cell receptor (beta chain) was determined in a study of shared clonotypes between healthy human individuals. Whole-study results and caveats: Sharing across several donors was seen in 4% to 5.5% of naive CD4 clonotypes. Generally, estimated richness proved larger in naive subsets than it did in memory subsets.

Regarding this clone: Its antigen remains unknown.

The donor population consisted of healthy HIV-negative adults with no recent acute infections or vaccinations. Execution of the assay was at deep level. Only in-frame clones appear in the TCRdb table, and some are missing; sequencing was by immunoSEQ multiplex PCR. The sample yields over 2 million clones, about nine tenths seen once. This CDR3 has 15 residues. The V and J ends lost 0 bases and 6 bases respectively, with 14 bases between them. Germline assignment: CDR1 SEHNR and CDR2 FQNEAQ (reference sequence). This sequence was found in a man younger than 35 in good health. Some clones in this sample may be carry-over from other donors' samples. Sequencing was carried out using naive CD4+ T cells from PBMCs. Subset: CD45RA+ positively selected. The chain joins TRBV7-9 to TRBJ2-5; weak D call: TRBD1 (5 bases). DNA of the CDR3: TGTGCCAGCAGCTTAGCCAGGGCTGATAGACAGACCCAGTACTTC. Encoded protein: CASSLARADRQTQYF.